The 8 T cell receptor beta chains presented below share a single source sample, sequenced in a study of CD8 T cells in ankylosing spondylitis. Notes on the study in general: Typical of ankylosing spondylitis blood, it appeared, was a TCR beta motif of several highly homologous variants.

TCRdb used MiXCR to reprocess the 5' RACE reads, holding one entry per CDR3 protein. The sample shows roughly 700,000 distinct CDR3 sequences, around 20% of them seen only once. These receptors' targets are unknown. The sequenced material came from blood, either unsorted or a sorted T cell fraction (not recorded which). The receptors originated from a male donor with ankylosing spondylitis.

V and J are TRBV6-5 and TRBJ1-2; D is unclear. Deletions cut 4 bases from V and 0 bases from J, with 6 bases between. Germline assignment: CDR1 MNHEY and CDR2 SVGAGI. The length of the CDR3 is 13 residues. The CDR3: CASSSLTNYGYTF. The CDR3 DNA follows: TGTGCCAGCAGTTCTTTGACTAACTATGGCTACACCTTC.

This clonotype was recorded a few times. The V and J genes are TRBV29-1 and TRBJ2-3, with 8 bases identical to TRBD2. The V and J ends lost 5 bases and 6 bases, in that order; junction bases with no gene match: 10. CDR1 is SQVTM, CDR2 ANQGSEA, per germline. The CDR3 covers 14 residues. The DNA for the CDR3 is TGCAGCGTTATCTTTGGCGGGAGGTCTGATACGCAGTATTTT. Protein product: CSVIFGGRSDTQYF.

This clonotype was seen only a few times. The chain joins TRBV12-5 to TRBJ1-1, with D maybe TRBD1 (6 bases). There are 16 residues in the CDR3. Trimming removed 1 base at V and 0 bases at J, with 12 bases between. From germline, CDR1 is LGHNT and CDR2 FRNRAP. In DNA form, the CDR3 reads TGTGCTAGTGGTTTGGAAGGGGGGGCCTTGAACACTGAAGCTTTCTTT. Translated, it gives CASGLEGGALNTEAFF.

V and J are TRBV7-6 and TRBJ2-7, with 7 bases identical to TRBD1. J was trimmed by 6 bases and V by 3 bases; bases with no gene match: 5. This CDR3 is built from 13 residues. The germline V gene encodes CDR1 SGHVS and CDR2 FNYEAQ. This CDR3 is CASSFDRVAEQYF. CDR3 DNA sequence: TGTGCCAGCAGCTTCGACAGGGTTGCCGAGCAGTACTTC.

This sequence joins TRBV27 and TRBJ1-1; weak D call: TRBD1 (6 bases). The germline V and J ends were trimmed by 6 bases and 7 bases, with 12 bases remaining between them. The CDR3 runs 12 residues. The germline V gene has CDR1 MNHEY and CDR2 SMNVEV (reference sequence). CDR3 DNA sequence: TGTGCCAGCAGAACCGGACAGTTTGAAGCTTTCTTT. It is translated as CASRTGQFEAFF.

The rearrangement uses TRBV29-1 and TRBJ1-2; TRBD1 is a possible D gene (5 bases). Germline CDR1 and CDR2: SQVTM and ANQGSEA. The CDR3 extends over 14 amino acids. Between the trimmed V and J ends, which lost 0 bases and 7 bases, there was a span of 15 bases. This CDR3 is CSVEDKDTLGGYTF. CDR3 nucleotide sequence: TGCAGCGTTGAAGATAAGGACACACTGGGTGGCTACACCTTC.

The chain couples TRBV2 to TRBJ1-4, with D hard to call. Trimming pared 4 bases from V and 8 bases from J, leaving 11 bases between. The CDR3 totals 13 residues. Germline assignment: CDR1 SNHLY and CDR2 FYNNEI. The CDR3 reads CASSGTVSEKLFF. The CDR3 DNA follows: TGTGCCAGCAGTGGCACAGTCTCGGAAAAACTGTTTTTT.

This clonotype has a handful of counts. The chain combines TRBV7-9 with TRBJ1-1; 10 nucleotides align to TRBD1. CDR1 and CDR2 (germline): SEHNR, FQNEAQ (reference sequence). After removal of 7 bases from V and 6 bases from J, the junction contained 8 bases not matched to a gene. The CDR3 has 14 residues. CDR3 sequence (DNA): TGTGCCAGCACCGCGGACAGGGGGGGTCCTGAAGCTTTCTTT. Encoded protein: CASTADRGGPEAFF.